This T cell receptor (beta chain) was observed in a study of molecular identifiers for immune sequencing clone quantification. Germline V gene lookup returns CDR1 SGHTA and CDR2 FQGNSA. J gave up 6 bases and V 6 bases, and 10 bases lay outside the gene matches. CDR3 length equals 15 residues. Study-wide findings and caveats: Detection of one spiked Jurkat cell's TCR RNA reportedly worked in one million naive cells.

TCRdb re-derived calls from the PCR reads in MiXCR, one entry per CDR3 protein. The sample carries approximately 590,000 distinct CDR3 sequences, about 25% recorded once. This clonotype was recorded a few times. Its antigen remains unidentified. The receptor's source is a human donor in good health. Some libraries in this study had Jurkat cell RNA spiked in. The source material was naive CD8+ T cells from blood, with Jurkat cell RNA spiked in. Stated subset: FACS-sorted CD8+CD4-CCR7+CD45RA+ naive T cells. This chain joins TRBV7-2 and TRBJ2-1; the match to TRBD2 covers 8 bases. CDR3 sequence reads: CASSSGTSPFNEQFF. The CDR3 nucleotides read TGTGCCAGCAGTTCCGGGACTAGTCCTTTCAATGAGCAGTTCTTC.